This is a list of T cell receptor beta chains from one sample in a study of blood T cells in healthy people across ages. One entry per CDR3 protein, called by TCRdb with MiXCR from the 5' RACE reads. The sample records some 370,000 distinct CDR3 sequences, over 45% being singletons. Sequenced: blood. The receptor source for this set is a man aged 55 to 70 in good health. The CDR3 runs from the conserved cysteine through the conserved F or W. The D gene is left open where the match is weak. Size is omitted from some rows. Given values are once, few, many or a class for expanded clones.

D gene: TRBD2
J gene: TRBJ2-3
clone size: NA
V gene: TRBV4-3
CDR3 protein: CASSQDLAGGQLDTQYF
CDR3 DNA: TGCGCCAGCAGCCAAGATCTAGCGGGAGGGCAATTAGATACGCAGTATTTT

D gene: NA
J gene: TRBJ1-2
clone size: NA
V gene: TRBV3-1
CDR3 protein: CASSPGQVAGYTF
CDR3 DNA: TGTGCCAGCAGCCCTGGCCAGGTGGCTGGCTACACCTTC

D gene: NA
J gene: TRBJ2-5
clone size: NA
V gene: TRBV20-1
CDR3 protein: CSARDQAGARETQYF
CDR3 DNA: TGCAGTGCTAGAGATCAGGCAGGGGCTCGAGAGACCCAGTACTTC

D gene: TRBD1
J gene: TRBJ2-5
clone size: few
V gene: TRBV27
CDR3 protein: CASKPGQGVQESQETQYF
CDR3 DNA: TGTGCCAGCAAACCGGGACAGGGGGTGCAGGAGTCCCAAGAGACCCAGTACTTC

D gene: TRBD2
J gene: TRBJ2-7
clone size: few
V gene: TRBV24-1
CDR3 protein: CATSDPWTSGSYNEQYF
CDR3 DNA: TGTGCCACCAGTGACCCCTGGACTAGCGGCTCCTACAATGAGCAGTACTTC

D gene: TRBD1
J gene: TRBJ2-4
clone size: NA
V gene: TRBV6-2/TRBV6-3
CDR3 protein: CASSEASRDRQYF
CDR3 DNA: TGTGCCAGCAGCGAAGCATCCCGGGACAGACAGTACTTC

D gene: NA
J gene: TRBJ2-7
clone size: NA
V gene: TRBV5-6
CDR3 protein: CASGGMGGLPYEQYF
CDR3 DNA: TGTGCCAGCGGGGGTATGGGGGGCCTACCCTACGAGCAGTACTTC

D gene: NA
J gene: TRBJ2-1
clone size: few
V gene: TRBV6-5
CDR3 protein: CASRLTGGAGYNEQFF
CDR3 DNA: TGTGCCAGCAGATTAACAGGAGGGGCGGGTTACAATGAGCAGTTCTTC

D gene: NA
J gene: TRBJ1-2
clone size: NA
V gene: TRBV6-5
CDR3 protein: CASSYSRTPVNYGYTF
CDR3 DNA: TGTGCCAGCAGTTACTCGAGGACACCAGTTAACTATGGCTACACCTTC

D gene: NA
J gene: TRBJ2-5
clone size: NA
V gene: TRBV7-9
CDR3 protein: CASSLPLAAQETQYF
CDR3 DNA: TGTGCCAGCAGCCTCCCCCTGGCGGCACAAGAGACCCAGTACTTC

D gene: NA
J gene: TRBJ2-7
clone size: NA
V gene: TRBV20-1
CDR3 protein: CSAQPQLPGQAYEQYF
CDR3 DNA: TGCAGTGCTCAACCCCAACTCCCGGGACAAGCCTACGAGCAGTACTTC

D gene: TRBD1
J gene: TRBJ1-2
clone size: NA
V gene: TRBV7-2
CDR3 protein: CASSLARDSSYYGYTF
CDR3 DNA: TGTGCCAGCAGCTTAGCCCGGGACAGCTCTTACTATGGCTACACCTTC

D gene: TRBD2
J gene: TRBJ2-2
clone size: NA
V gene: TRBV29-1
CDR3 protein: CSVVIGSGGRTGELFF
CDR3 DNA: TGCAGCGTTGTCATCGGGTCGGGAGGGCGCACCGGGGAGCTGTTTTTT

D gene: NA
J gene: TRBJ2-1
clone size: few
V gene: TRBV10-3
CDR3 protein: CAISASLDNNEQFF
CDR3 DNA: NA

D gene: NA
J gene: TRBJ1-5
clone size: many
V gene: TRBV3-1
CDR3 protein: CASSEGPNANQPQHF
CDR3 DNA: TGTGCCAGCAGCGAGGGCCCCAACGCCAATCAGCCCCAGCATTTT

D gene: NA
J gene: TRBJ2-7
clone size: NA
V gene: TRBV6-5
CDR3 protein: CASSYTAGPSSREQYF
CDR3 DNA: TGTGCCAGCAGTTACACCGCAGGTCCCTCCTCTCGTGAGCAGTACTTC

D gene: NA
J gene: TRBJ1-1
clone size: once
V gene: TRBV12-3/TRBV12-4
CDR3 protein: CASSLRPYAEAFF
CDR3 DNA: TGTGCCAGCAGTTTAAGGCCGTACGCTGAAGCTTTCTTT

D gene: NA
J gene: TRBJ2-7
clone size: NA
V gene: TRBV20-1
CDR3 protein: CSARASYSSYEQYF
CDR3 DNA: TGCAGTGCTAGAGCGTCGTACAGCTCCTATGAGCAGTACTTC

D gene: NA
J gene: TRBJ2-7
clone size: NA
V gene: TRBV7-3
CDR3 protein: CAGSLREKGEQYF
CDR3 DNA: TGTGCCGGCAGCCTCAGGGAGAAGGGCGAGCAGTACTTC

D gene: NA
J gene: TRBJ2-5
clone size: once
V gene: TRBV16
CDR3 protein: CASSPPWLQDQYF
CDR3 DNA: TGTGCCAGCAGCCCTCCGTGGCTACAAGACCAGTACTTC

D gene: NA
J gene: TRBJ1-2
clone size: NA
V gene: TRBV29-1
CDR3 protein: CSVSRINYGYTF
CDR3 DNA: TGCAGCGTCTCGAGGATTAACTATGGCTACACCTTC

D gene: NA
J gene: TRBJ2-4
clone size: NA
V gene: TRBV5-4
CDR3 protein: CASSPSPGVQNNIQYF
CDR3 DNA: TGTGCCAGCAGCCCCAGCCCGGGGGTGCAGAACAACATTCAGTACTTC

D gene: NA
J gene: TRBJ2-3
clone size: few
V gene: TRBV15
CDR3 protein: CATSRDVEDTQYF
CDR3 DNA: TGTGCCACCAGCAGAGATGTCGAGGATACGCAGTATTTT

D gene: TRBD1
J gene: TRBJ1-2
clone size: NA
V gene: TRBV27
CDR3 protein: CASSTIRDRACGYTF
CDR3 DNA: TGTGCCAGCAGTACTATCCGGGACAGGGCTTGTGGCTACACCTTC

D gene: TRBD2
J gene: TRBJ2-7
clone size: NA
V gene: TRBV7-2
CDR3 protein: CASSPGGAGFSYEQYF
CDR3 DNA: TGTGCCAGCAGCCCCGGCGGAGCGGGGTTCTCCTACGAGCAGTACTTC

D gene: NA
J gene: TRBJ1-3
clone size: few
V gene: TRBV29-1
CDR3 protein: CSVVLSRGAGNTIYF
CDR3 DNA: TGCAGCGTTGTTCTAAGTCGGGGCGCTGGAAACACCATATATTTT

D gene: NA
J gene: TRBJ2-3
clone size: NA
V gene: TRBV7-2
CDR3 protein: CASRVTYTQYF
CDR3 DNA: TGTGCCAGCAGGGTGACTTATACGCAGTATTTT

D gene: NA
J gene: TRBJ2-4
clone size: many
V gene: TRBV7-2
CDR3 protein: CASSLGTENIQYF
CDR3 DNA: TGTGCCAGCAGCTTAGGGACAGAAAACATTCAGTACTTC

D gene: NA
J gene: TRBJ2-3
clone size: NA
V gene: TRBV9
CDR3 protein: CASGVARGTQYF
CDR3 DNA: TGTGCCAGCGGCGTGGCGCGTGGTACGCAGTATTTT

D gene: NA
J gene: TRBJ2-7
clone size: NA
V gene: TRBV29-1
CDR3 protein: CSITSHSRSYEQYF
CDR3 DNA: TGCAGCATTACTAGCCACAGTAGAAGCTACGAGCAGTACTTC

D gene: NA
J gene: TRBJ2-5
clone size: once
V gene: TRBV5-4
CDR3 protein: CASSLGLRPGVETQYF
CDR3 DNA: TGTGCCAGCAGCTTGGGACTTCGGCCCGGGGTGGAGACCCAGTACTTC

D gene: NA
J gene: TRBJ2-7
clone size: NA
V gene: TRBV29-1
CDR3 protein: CSVENPKTGREQYF
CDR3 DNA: TGCAGCGTTGAAAACCCGAAAACGGGGCGCGAGCAGTACTTC

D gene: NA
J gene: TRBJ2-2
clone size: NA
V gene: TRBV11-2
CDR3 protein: CASSLSARGAGELFF
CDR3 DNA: TGTGCCAGCAGCTTATCGGCTAGGGGGGCCGGGGAGCTGTTTTTT

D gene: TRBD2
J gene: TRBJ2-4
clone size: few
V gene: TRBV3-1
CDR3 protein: CASSQERLAGLKNIQYF
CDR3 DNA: TGTGCCAGCAGCCAAGAAAGACTAGCGGGACTGAAAAACATTCAGTACTTC

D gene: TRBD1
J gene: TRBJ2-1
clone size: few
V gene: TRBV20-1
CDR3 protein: CSARQGVSTDTQFF
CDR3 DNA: TGCAGTGCTAGACAGGGGGTTAGCACAGATACGCAGTTCTTC